The entry below gives a single T cell receptor (beta chain) sequence along with its context. The V end lost 0 bases, the J end lost 5 bases, and 5 bases lay between the germline ends. The CDR3 covers 14 residues. In germline, CDR1 is LGHNA, CDR2 YSLEER. Profiling relied on immunoSEQ multiplex PCR, and the TCRdb table lists in-frame clones only, not all of them. The sample has 90,000 or so clones, around 90% seen once. This sample was included in a study of T cell changes during pregnancy in multiple sclerosis. This specimen consisted of peripheral blood, obtained in the first trimester of pregnancy. This chain uses TRBV4-3 with TRBJ1-6; D not resolved. The TCR originated in a female donor in good health, enrolled as a control in a pregnancy study. The CDR3: CASSQEFNNSPLHF. The DNA of the CDR3 is TGCGCCAGCAGCCAAGAGTTTAATAATTCACCCCTCCACTTT.